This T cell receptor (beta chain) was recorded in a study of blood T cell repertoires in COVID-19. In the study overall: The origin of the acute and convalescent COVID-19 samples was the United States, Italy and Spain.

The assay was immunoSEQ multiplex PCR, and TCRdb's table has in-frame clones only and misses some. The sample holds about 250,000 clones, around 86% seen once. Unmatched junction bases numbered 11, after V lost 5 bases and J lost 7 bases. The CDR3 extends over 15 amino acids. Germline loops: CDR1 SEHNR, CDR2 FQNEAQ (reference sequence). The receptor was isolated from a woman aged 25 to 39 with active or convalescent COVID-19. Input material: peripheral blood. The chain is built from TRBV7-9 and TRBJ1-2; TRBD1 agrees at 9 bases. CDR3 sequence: CASSAPRDRARGYTF. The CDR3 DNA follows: TGTGCCAGCAGCGCCCCCCGGGACAGGGCACGTGGCTACACCTTC.